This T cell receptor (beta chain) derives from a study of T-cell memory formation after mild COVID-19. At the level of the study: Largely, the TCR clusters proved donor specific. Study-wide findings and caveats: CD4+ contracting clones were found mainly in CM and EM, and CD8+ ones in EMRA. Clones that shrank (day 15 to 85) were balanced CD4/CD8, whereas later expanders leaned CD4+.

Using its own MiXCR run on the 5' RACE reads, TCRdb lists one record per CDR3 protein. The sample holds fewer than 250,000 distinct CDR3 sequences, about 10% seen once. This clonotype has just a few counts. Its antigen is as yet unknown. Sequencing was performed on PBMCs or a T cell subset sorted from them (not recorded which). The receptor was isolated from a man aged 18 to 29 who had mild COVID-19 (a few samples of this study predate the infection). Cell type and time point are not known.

CDR3 sequence reads: CASSPRTGAKETQYF. As DNA, the CDR3 is TGTGCCAGCAGCCCCCGGACAGGGGCCAAAGAGACCCAGTACTTC. The chain uses TRBV14 and TRBJ2-5, with 9 bases that match TRBD1. The CDR3 covers 15 residues. V shed 4 bases, J shed 3 bases, and the junction held 6 bases outside the gene matches. Looked up from germline, CDR1 is SGHDN and CDR2 is FVKESK.